The rows below give T cell receptor beta chains drawn from one sample of a study of blood T cell repertoires in COVID-19. The table came from immunoSEQ multiplex PCR; TCRdb's copy has only in-frame clones and leaves some out. This sample has about 200,000 clones, with 85% found just once. Sequenced sample: peripheral blood. These receptors were collected from an elderly woman with acute or convalescent COVID-19. Each CDR3 is given with its conserved first and last residue. Each record gives: D gene, J gene, clone size, V gene, CDR3 protein, CDR3 DNA. A D gene is named only where the DNA matches it firmly. Only some rows state a clone size, as once, few, many or a class for expanded clones.

d_call: NA; j_call: TRBJ1-5; clone_size: NA; v_call: TRBV7-2; cdr3_aa: CASSPYNIGQPQHF; cdr3_nt: TGTGCCAGCAGCCCCTATAATATTGGTCAGCCCCAGCATTTT
d_call: TRBD1; j_call: TRBJ2-4; clone_size: NA; v_call: TRBV6-5; cdr3_aa: CASSYAGTGRNIQYF; cdr3_nt: TGTGCCAGCAGTTATGCCGGGACAGGGCGAAACATTCAGTACTTC
d_call: TRBD1; j_call: TRBJ1-3; clone_size: NA; v_call: TRBV6-6; cdr3_aa: CASTYPGGTGNTIYF; cdr3_nt: TGTGCCAGCACCTATCCAGGGGGCACTGGAAACACCATATATTTT
d_call: NA; j_call: TRBJ1-5; clone_size: NA; v_call: TRBV10-3; cdr3_aa: CAMRGEGNQPQHF; cdr3_nt: TGTGCCATGCGAGGGGAGGGTAATCAGCCCCAGCATTTT
d_call: TRBD1; j_call: TRBJ1-5; clone_size: NA; v_call: TRBV18; cdr3_aa: CASSHEDRAQPQHF; cdr3_nt: TGTGCCAGCTCCCACGAAGACAGGGCTCAGCCCCAGCATTTT
d_call: NA; j_call: TRBJ1-4; clone_size: NA; v_call: TRBV5-8; cdr3_aa: CASSLRRPEAEKLFF; cdr3_nt: TGTGCCAGCAGCTTGCGACGGCCGGAGGCTGAAAAACTGTTTTTT
d_call: NA; j_call: TRBJ2-1; clone_size: NA; v_call: TRBV4-2; cdr3_aa: CASSPDLTRREQFF; cdr3_nt: TGTGCCAGCAGCCCCGACTTAACCCGGCGCGAGCAGTTCTTC
d_call: NA; j_call: TRBJ2-7; clone_size: once; v_call: TRBV5-5; cdr3_aa: CASSLADRSYEQYF; cdr3_nt: TGTGCCAGCAGCTTGGCAGATCGCTCCTACGAGCAGTACTTC
d_call: NA; j_call: TRBJ1-5; clone_size: NA; v_call: TRBV27; cdr3_aa: CASSPPGVSLLRQPQHF; cdr3_nt: TGTGCCAGCAGTCCTCCAGGGGTTTCCCTGCTACGTCAGCCCCAGCATTTT
d_call: TRBD1; j_call: TRBJ1-2; clone_size: NA; v_call: TRBV6-2/TRBV6-3; cdr3_aa: CASSFGTGELGHGYTF; cdr3_nt: TGTGCCAGCAGTTTCGGGACAGGGGAATTGGGCCATGGCTACACCTTC
d_call: TRBD1; j_call: TRBJ1-2; clone_size: few; v_call: TRBV7-6; cdr3_aa: CASSLYGTGFDGYTF; cdr3_nt: TGTGCCAGCAGCTTATACGGGACAGGGTTTGATGGCTACACCTTC
d_call: NA; j_call: TRBJ2-1; clone_size: NA; v_call: TRBV5-1; cdr3_aa: CASSSSRVYNEQFF; cdr3_nt: TGCGCCAGCAGCTCCTCCCGGGTCTACAATGAGCAGTTCTTC
d_call: TRBD1; j_call: TRBJ1-3; clone_size: NA; v_call: TRBV10-1; cdr3_aa: CASSGQGWDGNTIYF; cdr3_nt: TGCGCCAGCAGTGGACAGGGATGGGACGGAAACACCATATATTTT
d_call: TRBD1; j_call: TRBJ2-1; clone_size: NA; v_call: TRBV5-4; cdr3_aa: CASSLAGQGGWEQFF; cdr3_nt: TGTGCCAGCAGCTTGGCCGGACAGGGAGGTTGGGAGCAGTTCTTC
d_call: NA; j_call: TRBJ2-5; clone_size: NA; v_call: TRBV4-1; cdr3_aa: CASSQDQGGTQYF; cdr3_nt: TGCGCCAGCAGCCAAGATCAGGGGGGGACCCAGTACTTC
d_call: NA; j_call: TRBJ1-5; clone_size: NA; v_call: TRBV3-1/TRBV3-2; cdr3_aa: CASSQGTDNQPQHF; cdr3_nt: TGTGCCAGCAGCCAAGGGACAGACAATCAGCCCCAGCATTTT